Following are 29 T cell receptor beta chains from one sample sequenced in a study of T cells after yellow fever vaccination. In TCRdb, the 5' RACE reads were re-called with MiXCR into one record per CDR3 protein. The sample lists hundreds of thousands of distinct CDR3 sequences; 4.1% were seen once. The starting material was PBMCs, obtained 5 days after the yellow fever booster vaccination. All receptors come from a man aged 18 to 29 who received the YFV17D yellow fever vaccine.

This chain connects TRBV10-3 to TRBJ2-3; TRBD1 aligns across 8 bases. The V gene end was trimmed by 4 bases and the J gene end by 5 bases; junction bases not matched to a gene: 5. This CDR3 has 14 amino acids. The V gene's germline CDR1 is ENHRY and CDR2 SYGVKD. The CDR3 nucleotides are TGTGCCATCAGTGGGTGGACAGGGCAAGATACGCAGTATTTT. Translation gives CAISGWTGQDTQYF.

This clonotype was detected ten times or more. V is TRBV7-2 and J is TRBJ1-2, with a possible D match to TRBD1 (5 bases). V lost 9 bases and J 0 bases, leaving 8 bases between the germline ends. In germline, CDR1 is SGHTA, CDR2 FQGNSA. This CDR3 contains 12 residues. The CDR3 reads CASTTANYGYTF. The CDR3, as DNA: TGTGCCAGTACGACAGCTAACTATGGCTACACCTTC.

The chain links TRBV20-1 to TRBJ2-4; 7 bases are a match to TRBD1. From germline, CDR1 is DFQATT and CDR2 SNEGSKA (reference sequence). After removal of 6 bases from V and 4 bases from J, the junction contained 6 bases not matched to a gene. The length of the CDR3 is 13 residues. The CDR3 sequence: CSAVGRGKNIQYF. CDR3 DNA sequence: TGCAGTGCCGTGGGCAGGGGGAAAAACATTCAGTACTTC.

The gene calls are TRBV20-1 and TRBJ2-7; D uncertain. Germline CDR1 and CDR2: DFQATT and SNEGSKA (reference sequence). V was trimmed by 4 bases and J by 0 bases, leaving 10 bases between them. CDR3 size: 13 residues. The CDR3 is CSATPRSSYEQYV. Written as DNA, the CDR3 is TGCAGTGCTACCCCTCGCAGCTCCTACGAGCAGTACGTC.

The chain is built from TRBV4-1 and TRBJ1-5; D is perhaps TRBD1 (5 bases). This CDR3 region has 15 residues. Germline CDR1 MGHRA, CDR2 YSYEKL. V lost 3 bases, J lost 3 bases, and 12 bases lay in between. The CDR3 is CASSQIDSYNQPQHF. CDR3 DNA: TGCGCCAGCAGCCAGATAGACAGCTACAATCAGCCCCAGCATTTT.

This clonotype was detected many times. CDR3 sequence reads: CSARDLRSDSYEQYF. DNA for the CDR3: TGCAGTGCTAGAGATTTACGTTCGGACAGCTACGAGCAGTACTTC. The gene calls are TRBV20-1 and TRBJ2-7; possibly TRBD1 for D (6 bases). CDR1 is DFQATT and CDR2 is SNEGSKA in the germline V gene (reference sequence). The CDR3 consists of 15 residues. Deletions cut 0 bases from V and 3 bases from J, with 15 bases between.

This clonotype was seen repeatedly, ten times or more. This sequence joins TRBV7-8 and TRBJ1-1; D is perhaps TRBD1 (6 bases). Germline V gene lookup returns CDR1 SGHVS and CDR2 FQNEAQ. Trimming shortened V by 2 bases and J by 4 bases, and 11 bases separated the two germline ends. This CDR3 comprises 14 residues. The CDR3 here is CASSLIGQTTEAFF. The CDR3 DNA follows: TGTGCCAGCAGCTTAATCGGACAGACCACTGAAGCTTTCTTT.

This clonotype was picked up a small number of times. J is TRBJ2-1 and V is TRBV4-1; D is perhaps TRBD1 (6 bases). The ends were cut back, 0 bases at V and 14 bases at J, with 20 bases in the middle. The CDR3 totals 15 residues. In germline, CDR1 is MGHRA, CDR2 YSYEKL. Here the CDR3 reads CASSQEASETGKKFF. DNA for the CDR3: TGCGCCAGCAGCCAAGAGGCTTCGGAGACAGGAAAGAAGTTCTTC.

The genes are TRBV7-9 and TRBJ2-7; D uncertain. Trimming removed 5 bases at V and 0 bases at J, with 11 bases between. Germline V gene data show CDR1 as SEHNR and CDR2 as FQNEAQ (reference sequence). This CDR3 comprises 14 residues. The CDR3 DNA is TGTGCCAGCAGCCCCGGGTCCAGCTCCTACGAGCAGTACGTC. Translation gives CASSPGSSSYEQYV.

This clonotype was observed a handful of times. The genes are TRBV6-6 and TRBJ1-6, with TRBD1 identical over 8 bases. Germline CDR1 reads MNHNY; CDR2 reads SVGAGI (reference sequence). The V segment lost 7 bases and the J segment 9 bases; nucleotides outside the gene matches: 11. This CDR3 has 15 residues. The CDR3 region has the DNA TGTGCCAGCACCACCGGCGCAGGGGGCTCTTCACCCCTCCACTTT. It yields the protein CASTTGAGGSSPLHF.

CDR3 region: CASSFGVSNQPQHF. The CDR3 DNA follows: TGTGCCAGCAGCTTCGGAGTAAGCAATCAGCCCCAGCATTTT. The V and J genes are TRBV7-2 and TRBJ1-5; D unresolved. The CDR3 spans 14 residues. CDR1 is SGHTA, CDR2 FQGNSA, per germline. Deletions cut 3 bases from V and 1 base from J, with 7 bases between.

The chain carries TRBV20-1 and TRBJ2-1; TRBD1 is a possible D gene (6 bases). This CDR3 contains 12 residues. Trimming pared 3 bases from V and 8 bases from J, leaving 11 bases between. In germline, CDR1 is DFQATT, CDR2 SNEGSKA (reference sequence). In DNA, the CDR3 is TGCAGTGCTAGCGGCAGGGGCGATGAGCAGTTCTTC. As protein: CSASGRGDEQFF.

This clonotype came up a few times. A junction end diverges from the germline sequence, so it may reflect a read error. This chain joins TRBV7-7 and TRBJ2-2; the D call may be TRBD1 or TRBD2 (5 bases each). The germline gives CDR1 SSHAT, CDR2 FNYEAQ (reference sequence). The CDR3 is made up of 15 amino acids. The CDR3 sequence is CASSFLPGSTGELFF. The CDR3 coding sequence is TGTGCTAGCAGCTTTCTTCCAGGGAGTACCGGGGAGCTGTTTTTT.

The chain carries TRBV7-2 and TRBJ1-1; D not resolved. CDR1 is SGHTA and CDR2 is FQGNSA in the germline V gene. The CDR3 consists of 13 residues. V shed 4 bases and J shed 1 base, with 7 bases lying between them. Here the CDR3 reads CASSWSENTEAFF. For the CDR3, the DNA is TGTGCCAGCAGCTGGTCGGAGAACACTGAAGCTTTCTTT.

This clonotype was counted ten times or more. The junction departs from the called germline gene at one end, perhaps through a read error. CDR3 residues: CASSLGATDTQYF. CDR3 bases: TGTGCCAGCAGCTTAGGGGCCACAGATACGCAGTATTTT. The genes are TRBV5-1 and TRBJ2-3, with D possibly being TRBD1 (5 bases). Germline loops: CDR1 SGHRS, CDR2 YFSETQ. The CDR3 is 13 amino acids.

This clonotype was seen ten or more times. The rearrangement uses TRBV7-9 and TRBJ1-2; perhaps TRBD1 as D (6 bases). This CDR3 region has 13 residues. V lost 3 bases to trimming and J lost 8 bases, with 13 bases between them. Per germline, CDR1 SEHNR and CDR2 FQNEAQ (reference sequence). The CDR3 bases are TGTGCCAGCAGCTTCAGGGGCGAGTTGGGCTACACCTTC. Its protein product is CASSFRGELGYTF. Filled out from reference TRBV7-9 and TRBJ1-2, the complete variable domain reads DTGVSQNPRHKITKRGQNVTFRCDPISEHNRLYWYRQTLGQGPEFLTYFQNEAQLEKSRLLSDRFSAERPKGSFSTLEIQRTEQGDSAMYLCASSFRGELGYTFGSGTRLTVV.

This clonotype was seen only a few times. The V gene is TRBV28, the J gene TRBJ2-6; 7 nucleotides agree with TRBD1. Germline trimming cut 6 bases from V and 2 bases from J; bases unmatched to any gene: 7. CDR1 and CDR2 (germline): MDHEN, SYDVKM. The CDR3 consists of 16 residues. The CDR3 spells CASSSIGTAGANVLTF. DNA for the CDR3: TGTGCCAGCAGCTCGATCGGGACAGCTGGGGCCAACGTCCTGACTTTC.

This clonotype has just a few counts. The V gene is TRBV20-1, the J gene TRBJ2-3; D perhaps matches TRBD2 (5 bases). This CDR3 contains 14 residues. V shed 6 bases and J shed 3 bases, with 16 bases lying between them. CDR1 and CDR2 (germline): DFQATT, SNEGSKA (reference sequence). The CDR3 bases are TGCAGTGCCCTGCCCCTGACGGGAACAGATACGCAGTATTTT. Residues: CSALPLTGTDTQYF.

The V and J genes are TRBV4-3 and TRBJ2-1; D is unclear. Per the germline V gene, CDR1 is LGHNA and CDR2 is YSLEER. With 4 bases removed from V and 8 bases from J, the gap between germline ends came to 18 bases. This CDR3 is 15 amino acids long. The CDR3 nucleotides are TGCGCCAGCAGCCCCAGTTTTAGGATTTTTCATGAGCAGTTCTTC. This codes for CASSPSFRIFHEQFF.

V gene TRBV5-1 combines with J gene TRBJ2-3, with TRBD1 matching 9 bases. This CDR3 comprises 15 residues. Germline V gene lookup returns CDR1 SGHRS and CDR2 YFSETQ. Trimming took 3 bases from V and 1 from J; bases not matched to a gene: 3. Here the CDR3 reads CASSWGQGGTDTQYF. CDR3 coding DNA: TGCGCCAGCAGCTGGGGACAGGGAGGCACAGATACGCAGTATTTT.

This clonotype was detected only a few times. Here the CDR3 reads CASSQDGAALEGLFF. The CDR3 DNA sequence: TGTGCCAGCAGCCAAGACGGGGCAGCCCTTGAAGGACTGTTTTTT. The rearrangement joins TRBV4-2 to TRBJ1-4; D perhaps matches TRBD1 (5 bases). V lost 0 bases and J 13 bases, leaving 18 bases between the germline ends. This CDR3 is built from 15 residues. Germline CDR1 LGHNA, CDR2 YNFKEQ.

The gene calls are TRBV25-1 and TRBJ2-3; no definite D call. Trimming shortened V by 6 bases and J by 4 bases, and 8 bases separated the two germline ends. The CDR3 spans 12 residues. Germline-derived CDR1 and CDR2 are MGHDK and SYGVNS. DNA of the CDR3: TGTGCCAGCAGGTTGGGGTCAGATACGCAGTATTTT. Translation gives CASRLGSDTQYF.

This clonotype was recorded a few times. This chain uses TRBV7-2 with TRBJ2-2; TRBD1 aligns across 10 bases. CDR3 length equals 18 residues. Trimming took 1 base from V and 4 from J; bases not matched to a gene: 9. Germline CDR1 is SGHTA and CDR2 is FQGNSA. The CDR3 bases are TGTGCCAGCAGCTTAGGGTCCCCGGGACAGGGGACCACCGGGGAGCTGTTTTTT. Protein product: CASSLGSPGQGTTGELFF.

This clonotype was seen more than once but under ten times. This chain connects TRBV5-1 to TRBJ2-1; D may be TRBD1 (5 bases). The CDR3 totals 12 residues. V lost 6 bases, J lost 9 bases, and 13 bases lay in between. Germline CDR1 and CDR2: SGHRS and YFSETQ. The chain's CDR3 is CASTLGVGEQFF. The CDR3 DNA follows: TGCGCCAGCACCTTAGGGGTCGGTGAGCAGTTCTTC.

This clonotype has just a few counts. The chain has TRBV20-1 and TRBJ2-7; no clear D. Germline CDR1 DFQATT, CDR2 SNEGSKA (reference sequence). The V gene lost 0 bases and the J gene lost 2 bases, with 11 bases spanning the gap. The CDR3 consists of 14 residues. The DNA of the CDR3 is TGCAGTGCTAGAGATGTCCGGATGGCCTACGAGCAGTACGTC. It yields the protein CSARDVRMAYEQYV.

The sample holds a few counts of this clonotype. V gene TRBV20-1 combines with J gene TRBJ2-3; D tentatively fits TRBD1 or TRBD2 (6 bases each). Germline CDR1 DFQATT, CDR2 SNEGSKA (reference sequence). Trimming took off 3 bases at V and 7 bases at J, with 17 bases between the two ends. This CDR3 contains 14 residues. The CDR3 here is CSASGGGRTNTQYF. The CDR3 nucleotides are TGCAGTGCTAGCGGGGGCGGTCGCACGAATACGCAGTATTTT.

This clonotype was found many times. This chain connects TRBV13 to TRBJ2-1; TRBD1 matches at 9 bases. The CDR3 extends over 14 amino acids. Looked up from germline, CDR1 is PRHDT and CDR2 is FYEKMQ (reference sequence). The V segment lost 3 bases and the J segment 7 bases; nucleotides outside the gene matches: 4. This CDR3 reads CASSFGTGQNEQFF. CDR3 sequence (DNA): TGTGCCAGCAGCTTCGGGACAGGGCAGAATGAGCAGTTCTTC.

This clonotype was observed many times. V gene TRBV7-3 combines with J gene TRBJ2-2; D remains ambiguous. The CDR3 loop spans 16 amino acids. Deletions cut 3 bases from V and 1 base from J, with 12 bases between. Germline assignment: CDR1 SGHTA and CDR2 FQGTGA. The DNA for the CDR3 is TGTGCCAGCAGCTTTGTGCATACTGGGAACACCGGGGAGCTGTTTTTT. Amino acids: CASSFVHTGNTGELFF.

The chain uses TRBV6-1 and TRBJ2-7; 10 positions match TRBD1. CDR1 and CDR2 (germline): MNHNS, SASEGT. This CDR3 is built from 14 residues. V dropped 6 bases and J dropped 2; count of bases not matched to a gene: 4. CDR3 in DNA: TGTGCCAGCAGGTGGGGACAGGGGACCTACGAGCAGTACTTC. Translating it yields CASRWGQGTYEQYF.